The clone carrying this T cell receptor beta chain came up a few times. The antigen is not known. This specimen belongs to a study of CD8 T cells in ankylosing spondylitis. TCRdb passed the 5' RACE reads through MiXCR, listing each CDR3 protein once. The repertoire consists of about 160,000 distinct CDR3 sequences, with 18% occurring once and the leading ten covering approximately 7.8%. Study-wide findings and caveats: Those disease-linked clones were CD8+; they were also relatively rare in peripheral blood. Disease-linked clones reportedly showed significant enrichment in matched ankylosing spondylitis synovial fluid. Reactive arthritis synovial fluid and blood previously showed some of these motif variants. Blood from ankylosing spondylitis patients appeared to carry a characteristic eight-variant TCR beta motif.

Per the germline V gene, CDR1 is SGHRS and CDR2 is YFSETQ. The CDR3 is 15 amino acids. The junction had 10 bases not matched to a gene; V was cut back by 5 bases and J by 6 bases. Sequenced input: blood, either unsorted or a sorted T cell fraction (not recorded which). The receptor was derived from a male donor with ankylosing spondylitis or in good health (not recorded which). The gene calls are TRBV5-1 and TRBJ2-1, with 8 bases that match TRBD2. CDR3 bases: TGCGCCAGCAGGGCTACTAGCGGCCTCTCCAATGAGCAGTTCTTC. Protein product: CASRATSGLSNEQFF. Supplemented by reference TRBV5-1 and TRBJ2-1, the full variable domain reads KAGVTQTPRYLIKTRGQQVTLSCSPISGHRSVSWYQQTPGQGLQFLFEYFSETQRNKGNFPGRFSGRQFSNSRSEMNVSTLELGDSALYLCASRATSGLSNEQFFGPGTRLTVL.